The 15 T cell receptor beta chains in this list originate from one sample, sequenced in a study of CD8 T cells in ankylosing spondylitis. These receptors are not linked to any known antigen. Whole-study results and caveats: Typical of ankylosing spondylitis blood, it appeared, was a TCR beta motif of fewer than 10 highly homologous variants.

TCRdb reanalysed the 5' RACE reads using MiXCR and keeps one entry per CDR3 protein. This table holds 390,000 or so distinct CDR3 sequences, 20% to 25% found once. The sequenced sample consisted of blood, either unsorted or a sorted T cell fraction (not recorded which). The receptors come from a male donor with ankylosing spondylitis.

This clonotype has ten or more counts. J is TRBJ2-1 and V is TRBV12-3 or TRBV12-4, with 8 positions matching TRBD2. V shed 7 bases and J 4 bases; nucleotides not matched to a gene: 9. There are 15 residues in the CDR3. The CDR3 loop is CASTSGLERYNEQFF. In nucleotides, the CDR3 is TGTGCCAGCACCTCGGGACTAGAGAGGTACAATGAGCAGTTCTTC.

This clonotype has a handful of counts. V and J are TRBV7-8 and TRBJ1-1; tentative D call: TRBD1 (5 bases). This CDR3 has 14 amino acids. The germline CDR1 and CDR2 sequences are SGHVS and FQNEAQ. Trimming left V 2 bases short and J 6 bases short, with 13 bases between. This CDR3 is CASSLQPGRPEAFF. The CDR3 DNA is TGTGCCAGCAGCTTACAACCGGGACGTCCTGAAGCTTTCTTT. The full variable domain, with the rest looked up from reference TRBV7-8 and TRBJ1-1, is GAGVSQSPRYKVAKRGQDVALRCDPISGHVSLFWYQQALGQGPEFLTYFQNEAQLDKSGLPSDRFFAERPEGSVSTLKIQRTQQEDSAVYLCASSLQPGRPEAFFGQGTRLTVV.

The CDR3 reads CSAGTTNYGYTF. The CDR3 DNA is TGCAGCGCGGGGACAACCAACTATGGCTACACCTTC. J is TRBJ1-2 and V is TRBV29-1, with D possibly being TRBD1 (6 bases). The CDR3 loop spans 12 amino acids. V shed 7 bases and J shed 2 bases, with 11 bases lying between them. Germline CDR1 is SQVTM and CDR2 is ANQGSEA. Together with reference TRBV29-1 and TRBJ1-2, the CDR3 gives the full variable domain: SAVISQKPSRDICQRGTSLTIQCQVDSQVTMMFWYRQQPGQSLTLIATANQGSEATYESGFVIDKFPISRPNLTFSTLTVSNMSPEDSSIYLCSAGTTNYGYTFGSGTRLTVV.

The CDR3 sequence is CASSQGPQAPQHF. CDR3 bases: TGTGCCAGCAGCCAGGGCCCCCAGGCGCCCCAGCATTTT. This rearrangement joins TRBV7-6 to TRBJ1-5, with a weak D call TRBD1 (5 bases). V gave up 5 bases and J gave up 9 bases, with 14 bases separating them. The V gene's germline CDR1 is SGHVS and CDR2 FNYEAQ. The CDR3 extends over 13 amino acids.

This clonotype was seen ten or more times. This chain links TRBV4-2 with TRBJ2-7, with D maybe TRBD2 (6 bases). Germline V gene data show CDR1 as LGHNA and CDR2 as YNFKEQ. The CDR3 runs to 15 residues. V gave up 4 bases and J gave up 2 bases, with 15 bases separating them. CDR3 nucleotides: TGTGCCAGCAGCCCCACTACGGGGGATCCCTACGAGCAGTACTTC. It translates to CASSPTTGDPYEQYF.

The chain joins TRBV11-2 to TRBJ2-1; D might be TRBD2 (6 bases). The CDR3 is 15 residues long. Trimming removed 3 bases at V and 4 bases at J, with 13 bases between. Germline V gene lookup returns CDR1 SGHAT and CDR2 FQNNGV. In nucleotides, the CDR3 is TGTGCCAGCAGCTTGCCCAGCGGGCGATACAATGAGCAGTTCTTC. Protein product: CASSLPSGRYNEQFF.

This clonotype was seen repeatedly, ten times or more. The chain uses TRBV5-1 and TRBJ1-1; 9 bases match TRBD1. J was trimmed by 1 base and V by 4 bases; bases with no gene match: 5. CDR1 and CDR2 from the germline V gene are SGHRS and YFSETQ. This CDR3 region has 15 residues. CDR3 amino acids: CASSRSQGANTEAFF. The CDR3, as DNA: TGCGCCAGCAGCCGTTCACAGGGGGCGAACACTGAAGCTTTCTTT.

The V and J genes are TRBV12-3 or TRBV12-4 and TRBJ2-7; perhaps TRBD2 as D (5 bases). Trimming took off 3 bases at V and 2 bases at J, with 17 bases between the two ends. The CDR3 is made up of 16 amino acids. In DNA, the CDR3 is TGTGCCAGCAGTTTCCTCCAATCGGGGAATCCCTACGAGCAGTACTTC. This encodes CASSFLQSGNPYEQYF.

This chain links TRBV7-9 with TRBJ1-4; D remains ambiguous. The germline V gene has CDR1 SEHNR and CDR2 FQNEAQ (reference sequence). V lost 5 bases, J lost 8 bases, and 9 bases lay in between. The CDR3 is made up of 12 amino acids. The CDR3 region is CASSALGEKLFF. The CDR3 region has the DNA TGTGCCAGCAGCGCTCTGGGGGAAAAACTGTTTTTT.

The chain employs TRBV4-1 and TRBJ2-6; no reliable D call. Trimming took off 0 bases at V and 1 base at J, with 10 bases between the two ends. From germline, CDR1 is MGHRA and CDR2 YSYEKL. The CDR3 length is 17 residues. CDR3: CASSQDPHRSGANVLTF. CDR3 in DNA: TGCGCCAGCAGCCAAGATCCGCATAGGTCTGGGGCCAACGTCCTGACTTTC.

The chain employs TRBV18 and TRBJ1-2, with D unclear. The germline V and J ends were trimmed by 3 bases and 8 bases, with 7 bases remaining between them. The CDR3 length is 11 residues. The germline gives CDR1 KGHSH, CDR2 LQKENI. The CDR3 protein is CASSPVEGYTF. The DNA of the CDR3 is TGTGCCAGCTCACCGGTAGAAGGCTACACCTTC.

V is TRBV6-1 and J is TRBJ1-5, with D unclear. The germline V gene has CDR1 MNHNS and CDR2 SASEGT. The CDR3 has 14 amino acids. Trimming removed 5 bases at V and 4 bases at J, with 12 bases between. For the CDR3, the DNA is TGTGCCAGCAGTACGGGGAGGCGGAATCAGCCCCAGCATTTT. Its translation is CASSTGRRNQPQHF.

In this sample, this clonotype turned up many times. The rearrangement links TRBV29-1 to TRBJ2-5, with D possibly matching TRBD2 (5 bases). The CDR3 has 13 residues. Germline V gene data show CDR1 as SQVTM and CDR2 as ANQGSEA. V shed 5 bases and J shed 0 bases, with 10 bases lying between them. The CDR3 DNA is TGCAGCGTTCGGGGAACGTACCAAGAGACCCAGTACTTC. This translates into CSVRGTYQETQYF.

This clonotype was observed many times. The chain links TRBV7-2 to TRBJ1-4, with no clear D. The CDR3 is 16 residues long. From germline, CDR1 is SGHTA and CDR2 FQGNSA. The V and J ends lost 5 bases and 0 bases respectively, with 13 bases between them. CDR3 region: CASSLGPLATNEKLFF. In DNA form, the CDR3 reads TGTGCCAGCAGCCTCGGACCACTTGCAACTAATGAAAAACTGTTTTTT.

In this sample, this clonotype turned up once. The chain carries TRBV20-1 and TRBJ1-2; 9 bases fit TRBD1. Germline trimming cut 3 bases from V and 7 bases from J; bases unmatched to any gene: 6. Per the germline V gene, CDR1 is DFQATT and CDR2 is SNEGSKA (reference sequence). The CDR3 contains 13 residues. CDR3 loop: CSASRDRVFGYTF. Written as DNA, the CDR3 is TGCAGTGCTAGCCGGGACAGGGTTTTTGGCTACACCTTC.